The 32 T cell receptor beta chains in this list originate from one sample, sequenced in a study of long-term antiretroviral therapy in people with HIV. The assay used was immunoSEQ (version v3.0), run at survey level. The table came from immunoSEQ multiplex PCR; TCRdb's copy has only in-frame clones and leaves some out. Of some 18,000 clones listed, more than 75% are singletons. Material: unsorted PBMCs, obtained 0.1 years before starting antiretroviral therapy. Receptors were obtained from a man aged 18 to 30 with HIV.

The chain couples TRBV5-8 to TRBJ1-1; TRBD1 matches at 9 bases. Germline CDR1 is SGHTS and CDR2 is YDEGEE. V shed 3 bases and J 7 bases; nucleotides not matched to a gene: 4. The CDR3 length is 13 residues. CDR3 nucleotide sequence: TGTGCCAGCAGCTACGGGACAGGGAGTGAAGCTTTCTTT. Protein: CASSYGTGSEAFF.

The chain carries TRBV5-5 and TRBJ2-5; the D gene is possibly TRBD1 (6 bases). V lost 4 bases and J lost 2, with 18 bases in between. Germline V gives CDR1 SGHKS, CDR2 YYEKEE (reference sequence). The CDR3 sequence is 16 residues long. This CDR3 reads CASSIIRDTRQETQYF. The CDR3 region has the DNA TGTGCCAGCAGCATAATCCGGGACACCCGTCAAGAGACCCAGTACTTC.

The chain couples TRBV7-7 to TRBJ2-1, with 9 bases identical to TRBD2. V lost 1 base, J lost 10 bases, and 5 bases stayed unmatched. The germline V gene has CDR1 SSHAT and CDR2 FNYEAQ (reference sequence). The CDR3 runs 14 residues. The CDR3 protein is CASSLGGGAWEQFF. As DNA, the CDR3 is TGTGCCAGCAGCTTAGGCGGGGGGGCTTGGGAGCAGTTCTTC.

V gene TRBV4-3 combines with J gene TRBJ1-5; 7 bases are shared with TRBD1. CDR1 is LGHNA and CDR2 is YSLEER in the germline V gene. There are 15 residues in the CDR3. J gave up 3 bases and V 0 bases, and 2 bases lay outside the gene matches. The CDR3 spells CASSQDRGFNQPQHF. As DNA, the CDR3 is TGCGCCAGCAGCCAAGACAGGGGGTTCAATCAGCCCCAGCATTTT.

This chain links TRBV10-3 with TRBJ1-1; 8 nucleotides line up with TRBD1. The CDR3 has 14 amino acids. Germline CDR1 ENHRY, CDR2 SYGVKD. The J segment lost 1 base and the V segment lost 2 bases, leaving 0 bases of the junction unmatched. CDR3 loop: CAISEGTGNTEAFF. The CDR3 DNA follows: TGTGCCATCAGTGAGGGGACAGGGAACACTGAAGCTTTCTTT.

V usage is TRBV9 and J usage is TRBJ1-2, with TRBD1 matching over 7 bases. V was pared by 6 bases and J by 6 bases, with 20 bases of the junction left unmatched. CDR3 length: 17 residues. Germline V gene data show CDR1 as SGDLS and CDR2 as YYNGEE. The DNA of the CDR3 is TGTGCCAGCACCGAGACCGGGGGGAGGGGGCGTCTGGATGGCTACACCTTC. Amino acid sequence: CASTETGGRGRLDGYTF.

V is TRBV6-6 and J is TRBJ2-1; D gene unclear. CDR1 MNHNY and CDR2 SVGAGI come from the germline V gene (reference sequence). The CDR3 is 13 residues long. Trimming removed 2 bases at V and 7 bases at J, with 9 bases between. CDR3 coding DNA: TGTGCCAGCAGTTACCTCCTTGGGAATGAGCAGTTCTTC. Translating it yields CASSYLLGNEQFF.

The rearrangement joins TRBV5-1 to TRBJ2-7, with 8 bases aligning to TRBD2. Trimming cost V 0 bases and J 3 bases; bases outside gene matches: 17. This CDR3 spans 19 amino acids. CDR1 and CDR2 from the germline V gene are SGHRS and YFSETQ. The chain's CDR3 is CASSLERGLGISVVYEQYF. CDR3 nucleotides: TGCGCCAGCAGCTTGGAGAGGGGACTAGGAATCTCGGTCGTCTACGAGCAGTACTTC.

This clone has more than one count but fewer than ten. The rearrangement joins TRBV25-1 to TRBJ2-1; D tentatively reads TRBD1 or TRBD2 (5 bases each). The CDR3 runs to 11 residues. V dropped 3 bases and J dropped 8 bases, with 5 bases sitting between them. CDR1 MGHDK and CDR2 SYGVNS come from the germline V gene. The CDR3 is CASSEGDEQFF. The CDR3 DNA reads TGTGCCAGCAGTGAGGGGGATGAGCAGTTCTTC.

This clone was seen a handful of times. This rearrangement joins TRBV7-2 to TRBJ1-2; D not resolved. Germline assignment: CDR1 SGHTA and CDR2 FQGNSA. The CDR3 sequence is 12 residues long. The germline V and J ends were trimmed by 5 bases and 10 bases, with 14 bases remaining between them. In DNA form, the CDR3 reads TGTGCCAGCAGCCGCGACGAAAGGGCCTACACCTTC. This encodes CASSRDERAYTF. The variable domain in full, completed from reference TRBV7-2 and TRBJ1-2, reads GAGVSQSPSNKVTEKGKDVELRCDPISGHTALYWYRQSLGQGLEFLIYFQGNSAPDKSGLPSDRFSAERTGGSVSTLTIQRTQQEDSAVYLCASSRDERAYTFGSGTRLTVV.

V is TRBV28 and J is TRBJ2-7, with 8 bases identical to TRBD2. This CDR3 comprises 14 residues. The germline V gene has CDR1 MDHEN and CDR2 SYDVKM. Trimming removed 7 bases from V and 1 base from J; junction bases left unmatched: 6. CDR3 in amino acids: CASTLLAASYEQYF. CDR3 nucleotides: TGTGCCAGCACATTACTAGCGGCATCCTACGAGCAGTACTTC. Supplemented by reference TRBV28 and TRBJ2-7, the full variable domain reads DVKVTQSSRYLVKRTGEKVFLECVQDMDHENMFWYRQDPGLGLRLIYFSYDVKMKEKGDIPEGYSVSREKKERFSLILESASTNQTSMYLCASTLLAASYEQYFGPGTRLTVT.

This clone occurred once. The chain carries TRBV15 and TRBJ2-1, with D perhaps given as TRBD1 or TRBD2 (5 bases each). V lost 0 bases and J lost 1, with 13 bases in between. This CDR3 comprises 17 residues. Germline V gives CDR1 LNHNV, CDR2 YYDKDF (reference sequence). This CDR3 reads CATSRDGAGSSYNEQFF. The CDR3, as DNA: TGTGCCACCAGCAGAGATGGGGCAGGGAGTTCCTACAATGAGCAGTTCTTC.

The chain recombines TRBV28 with TRBJ1-5; D remains unclear. The V gene lost 5 bases and the J gene lost 5 bases, with 10 bases spanning the gap. Germline V gene data show CDR1 as MDHEN and CDR2 as SYDVKM. The CDR3 runs to 13 residues. The CDR3 sequence: CASSPLTDQPQHF. Here the CDR3 DNA reads TGTGCCAGCAGTCCCCTCACAGATCAGCCCCAGCATTTT.

The chain couples TRBV18 to TRBJ2-3; 12 bases fit TRBD1. Germline lookup yields CDR1 KGHSH and CDR2 LQKENI. Unmatched junction bases numbered 7, after V lost 3 bases and J lost 3 bases. CDR3 length: 17 residues. CDR3 in DNA: TGTGCCAGCTCACCGCGGGACAGGGGGCGCGGAACAGATACGCAGTATTTT. Translating gives CASSPRDRGRGTDTQYF.

J is TRBJ1-3 and V is TRBV19; D uncertain. Germline CDR1 and CDR2: LNHDA and SQIVND (reference sequence). V was trimmed by 6 bases and J by 1 base, leaving 7 bases between them. The CDR3 is 13 amino acids. The CDR3 region has the DNA TGTGCCAGTAGCGGGTTTTCTGGAAACACCATATATTTT. Translation: CASSGFSGNTIYF.

The V and J genes are TRBV12-5 and TRBJ2-2; no firm D call. There are 13 residues in the CDR3. Germline assignment: CDR1 LGHNT and CDR2 FRNRAP. The V end lost 5 bases, the J end lost 4 bases, and 8 bases lay between the germline ends. This CDR3 reads CASGPSATGELFF. CDR3 in DNA: TGTGCTAGTGGTCCTTCGGCCACCGGGGAGCTGTTTTTT. Based on the CDR3 plus reference TRBV12-5 and TRBJ2-2, the full variable domain is DARVTQTPRHKVTEMGQEVTMRCQPILGHNTVFWYRQTMMQGLELLAYFRNRAPLDDSGMPKDRFSAEMPDATLATLKIQPSEPRDSAVYFCASGPSATGELFFGEGSRLTVL.

The chain links TRBV7-8 to TRBJ2-7; 7 positions agree with TRBD2. Germline-derived CDR1 and CDR2 are SGHVS and FQNEAQ. Unmatched junction bases numbered 0, after V lost 1 base and J lost 3 bases. CDR3 length: 13 residues. The CDR3 sequence is CASSLGGGYEQYF. In nucleotides, the CDR3 is TGTGCCAGCAGCTTAGGGGGGGGCTACGAGCAGTACTTC.

The chain has TRBV5-1 and TRBJ1-4; D call uncertain. The CDR3 is made up of 15 amino acids. Trimming pared 0 bases from V and 7 bases from J, leaving 13 bases between. Germline assignment: CDR1 SGHRS and CDR2 YFSETQ. CDR3 DNA sequence: TGCGCCAGCAGCTTGGCCCGACAACCGACTGAAAAACTGTTTTTT. This translates into CASSLARQPTEKLFF.

This clone came up once. This sequence joins TRBV5-1 and TRBJ2-1; 8 bases align to TRBD2. CDR1 and CDR2 (germline): SGHRS, YFSETQ. Trimming removed 3 bases from V and 8 bases from J; junction bases left unmatched: 10. The CDR3 is 15 amino acids. The CDR3 protein is CASSYTGTSRDEQFF. The CDR3 coding sequence is TGCGCCAGCAGCTATACCGGGACTAGTCGCGATGAGCAGTTCTTC.

The chain joins TRBV27 to TRBJ2-1; no clear D gene. The length of the CDR3 is 15 residues. Germline lookup yields CDR1 MNHEY and CDR2 SMNVEV (reference sequence). V lost 6 bases, J lost 8 bases, and 20 bases lay in between. Written as DNA, the CDR3 is TGTGCCAGCAGCGCCTGGGGTGCGGAAGGTCATGAGCAGTTCTTC. It yields the protein CASSAWGAEGHEQFF.

The V call is TRBV5-4, the J call TRBJ2-1; perhaps TRBD2 as D (6 bases). Germline assignment: CDR1 SGHNT and CDR2 YYREEE (reference sequence). The CDR3 is 16 residues long. Trimming removed 4 bases from V and 1 base from J, with 15 bases in between. The CDR3 reads CASSRDSRSSYNEQFF. As DNA, the CDR3 is TGTGCCAGCAGCCGGGACTCCAGGTCATCCTACAATGAGCAGTTCTTC.

This chain uses TRBV30 with TRBJ2-1; D is uncertain. The germline V gene encodes CDR1 GTSNPN and CDR2 SVGIG (reference sequence). Between the trimmed V and J ends, which lost 2 bases and 0 bases, there was a span of 5 bases. The CDR3 runs to 13 residues. CDR3 DNA sequence: TGTGCCTGGAGTTTCGGCTCCTACAATGAGCAGTTCTTC. The encoded protein is CAWSFGSYNEQFF. Using reference TRBV30 and TRBJ2-1 for the parts outside the CDR3, the full variable domain is SQTIHQWPATLVQPVGSPLSLECTVEGTSNPNLYWYRQAAGRGLQLLFYSVGIGQISSEVPQNLSASRPQDRQFILSSKKLLLSDSGFYLCAWSFGSYNEQFFGPGTRLTVL.

The chain joins TRBV11-2 to TRBJ2-2; tentative D call: TRBD2 (6 bases). The CDR3 length is 14 residues. Germline lookup yields CDR1 SGHAT and CDR2 FQNNGV. V shed 6 bases and J shed 3 bases, with 11 bases lying between them. The CDR3 region is CASRPGTYTGELFF. CDR3 DNA sequence: TGTGCCAGCAGGCCCGGGACTTACACCGGGGAGCTGTTTTTT.

This rearrangement joins TRBV4-3 to TRBJ2-4; no reliable D call. The CDR3 has 19 amino acids. Trimming removed 0 bases at V and 0 bases at J, with 18 bases between. The germline V gene has CDR1 LGHNA and CDR2 YSLEER. The CDR3: CASSQDRIPSLVAKNIQYF. CDR3 nucleotide sequence: TGCGCCAGCAGCCAAGATAGAATCCCTTCTCTTGTAGCCAAAAACATTCAGTACTTC.

The chain uses TRBV12-5 and TRBJ1-1; a weak D match, TRBD1 (6 bases). CDR3 length: 15 amino acids. The ends were cut back, 0 bases at V and 2 bases at J, with 10 bases in the middle. Germline assignment: CDR1 LGHNT and CDR2 FRNRAP. The CDR3 loop reads CASGLVTGLNTEAFF. The CDR3 nucleotides read TGTGCTAGTGGTTTGGTAACAGGGTTAAACACTGAAGCTTTCTTT.

The chain joins TRBV6-1 to TRBJ2-3; 12 nucleotides match TRBD2. Per the germline V gene, CDR1 is MNHNS and CDR2 is SASEGT. V lost 4 bases to trimming and J lost 4 bases; unmatched junction nucleotides: 6. The CDR3 length is 16 residues. CDR3 DNA sequence: TGTGCCAGCAGTGTGCGGACTAGCGGGAAGGCAGATACGCAGTATTTT. This gives the protein CASSVRTSGKADTQYF.

The chain recombines TRBV7-2 with TRBJ1-2, with D perhaps matching TRBD1 (5 bases). V shed 1 base and J shed 0 bases, with 6 bases lying between them. Germline V gene sequence: CDR1 SGHTA, CDR2 FQGNSA. CDR3 length equals 14 residues. This chain's CDR3 is CASSLGGPNYGYTF. The CDR3 DNA is TGTGCCAGCAGCTTAGGGGGCCCTAACTATGGCTACACCTTC.

Written as DNA, the CDR3 is TGTGCCAGCAGCGTAGGGGAGGGGATGTCATCCTACGAGCAGTACTTC. Translating it yields CASSVGEGMSSYEQYF. The chain recombines TRBV9 with TRBJ2-7; 7 nucleotides line up with TRBD2. V lost 0 bases, J lost 1 base, and 7 bases stayed unmatched. The germline gives CDR1 SGDLS, CDR2 YYNGEE. The CDR3 length is 16 residues.

This chain connects TRBV4-3 to TRBJ1-5, with D maybe TRBD1 (6 bases). V lost 4 bases, J lost 5 bases, and 15 bases lay in between. The length of the CDR3 is 15 residues. The germline CDR1 and CDR2 sequences are LGHNA and YSLEER. CDR3 coding DNA: TGCGCCAGCAGCCCTTCCGGGGGCACCCATCAGCCCCAGCATTTT. Its translation: CASSPSGGTHQPQHF.

A few counts support this clone. The chain links TRBV4-3 to TRBJ2-1; 10 bases fit TRBD1. Germline lookup yields CDR1 LGHNA and CDR2 YSLEER. This CDR3 is built from 15 residues. Trimming removed 1 base from V and 8 bases from J; junction bases left unmatched: 5. The CDR3 nucleotides are TGCGCCAGCAGCCAAGTGGGACAGGGGATGGATGAGCAGTTCTTC. Translated: CASSQVGQGMDEQFF.

This clone turned up a few times. V is TRBV19 and J is TRBJ2-7; D tentatively fits TRBD1 or TRBD2 (5 bases each). Trimming removed 8 bases at V and 4 bases at J, with 9 bases between. The CDR3 has 11 amino acids. CDR1 is LNHDA and CDR2 is SQIVND in the germline V gene (reference sequence). The CDR3 protein is CASGTRYEQYF. DNA for the CDR3: TGTGCCAGTGGGACCCGATACGAGCAGTACTTC.

This chain uses TRBV11-2 with TRBJ1-1; D gene ambiguous. The CDR3 consists of 13 residues. The germline gives CDR1 SGHAT, CDR2 FQNNGV. Between the trimmed V and J ends, which lost 4 bases and 4 bases, there was a span of 10 bases. CDR3 sequence (DNA): TGTGCCAGCAGCTGGGAGAGGGTCACTGAAGCTTTCTTT. Its protein is CASSWERVTEAFF.